The TCR beta chain described here comes from a study of T cell changes during pregnancy in multiple sclerosis. Generated by immunoSEQ multiplex PCR, the TCRdb table keeps only in-frame clones and is missing some. Of about 59,000 clones in the sample, 91% are singletons; the top ten hold about 0.88%. The CDR3 covers 15 residues. The ends were cut back, 2 bases at V and 7 bases at J, with 14 bases in the middle. Germline lookup yields CDR1 MNHEY and CDR2 SMNVEV (reference sequence). The sequence was collected from a female donor with multiple sclerosis, enrolled in a pregnancy study. V usage is TRBV27 and J usage is TRBJ1-4; D call uncertain. The sequencing used peripheral blood, collected before pregnancy. The CDR3 DNA reads TGTGCCAGCAGTTTAATGAGGGTCCGGGGTGAAAAACTGTTTTTT. This sequence encodes CASSLMRVRGEKLFF. Using reference TRBV27 and TRBJ1-4 for the parts outside the CDR3, the full variable domain is EAQVTQNPRYLITVTGKKLTVTCSQNMNHEYMSWYRQDPGLGLRQIYYSMNVEVTDKGDVPEGYKVSRKEKRNFPLILESPSPNQTSLYFCASSLMRVRGEKLFFGSGTQLSVL.